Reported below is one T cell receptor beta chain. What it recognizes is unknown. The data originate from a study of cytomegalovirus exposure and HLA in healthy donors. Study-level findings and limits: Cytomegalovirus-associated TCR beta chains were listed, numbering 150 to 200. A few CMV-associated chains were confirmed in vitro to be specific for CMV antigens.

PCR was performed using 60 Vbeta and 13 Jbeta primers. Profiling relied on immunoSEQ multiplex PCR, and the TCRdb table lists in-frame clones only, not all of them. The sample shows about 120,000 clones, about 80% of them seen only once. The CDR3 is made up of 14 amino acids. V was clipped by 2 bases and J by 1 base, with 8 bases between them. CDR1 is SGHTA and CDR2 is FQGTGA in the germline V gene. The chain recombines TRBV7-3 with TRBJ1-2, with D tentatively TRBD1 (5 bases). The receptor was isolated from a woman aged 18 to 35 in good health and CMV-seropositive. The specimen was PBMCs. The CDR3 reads CASSLEGVNYGYTF. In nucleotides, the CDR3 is TGTGCCAGCAGCTTAGAAGGGGTTAACTATGGCTACACCTTC.